This T cell receptor beta chain was found in a study of T cell repertoires in cytomegalovirus infection. General study results and limits: Carriage of CMV together with the relevant HLA was identifiable through cumulative public TCR beta family frequency. Dominating the ex vivo response were TCR beta clonotypes that were CMV-specific and HLA-C-restricted.

The germline V gene encodes CDR1 SGHTA and CDR2 FQGTGA. Trimming took 2 bases from V and 4 from J, leaving 11 bases between them. This CDR3 is built from 14 residues. Concerning this clonotype: Antigen specificity is unknown.

One entry per CDR3 protein results from TCRdb running MiXCR on the reads. The table includes approximately 71,000 distinct CDR3 sequences, more than 20% detected once. Sequences were derived from CD8+ T cells from cultured PBMCs, sampled from culture after CMV antigen stimulation. J is TRBJ2-5 and V is TRBV7-3; D assignment may be TRBD1 or TRBD2 (5 bases each). The source is a human donor in good health (CMV status not recorded). Some clones in this sample may be carry-over from other donors' samples. CDR3 residues: CASSLEGFGETQYF. CDR3 DNA: TGTGCCAGCAGCTTAGAGGGGTTCGGAGAGACCCAGTACTTC.